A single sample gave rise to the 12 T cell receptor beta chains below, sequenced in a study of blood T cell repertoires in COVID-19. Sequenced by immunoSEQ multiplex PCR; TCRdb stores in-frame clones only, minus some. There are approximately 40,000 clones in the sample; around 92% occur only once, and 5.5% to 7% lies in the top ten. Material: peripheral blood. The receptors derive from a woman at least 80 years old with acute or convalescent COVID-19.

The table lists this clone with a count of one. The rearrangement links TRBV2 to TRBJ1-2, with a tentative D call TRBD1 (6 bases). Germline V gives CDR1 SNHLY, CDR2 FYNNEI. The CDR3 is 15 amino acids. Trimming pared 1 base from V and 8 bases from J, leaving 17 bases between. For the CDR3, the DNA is TGTGCCAGCAGTGAAGGGACAGCGTCGGTGTGGGGCTACACCTTC. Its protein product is CASSEGTASVWGYTF. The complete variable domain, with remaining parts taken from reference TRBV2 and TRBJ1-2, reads EPEVTQTPSHQVTQMGQEVILRCVPISNHLYFYWYRQILGQKVEFLVSFYNNEISEKSEIFDDQFSVERPDGSNFTLKIRSTKLEDSAMYFCASSEGTASVWGYTFGSGTRLTVV.

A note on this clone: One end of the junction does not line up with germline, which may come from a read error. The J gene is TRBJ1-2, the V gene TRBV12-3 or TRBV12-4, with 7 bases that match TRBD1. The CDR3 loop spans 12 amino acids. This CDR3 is CASSLGGQHTYF. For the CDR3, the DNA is TGTGCCAGCAGTTTAGGGGGACAGCACACCTACTTC.

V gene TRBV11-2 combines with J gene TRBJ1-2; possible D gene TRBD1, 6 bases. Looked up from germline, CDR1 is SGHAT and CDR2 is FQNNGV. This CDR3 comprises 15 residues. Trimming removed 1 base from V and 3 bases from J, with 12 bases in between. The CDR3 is CASSLVGARDYGYTF. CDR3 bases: TGTGCCAGCAGCTTAGTGGGGGCCCGAGACTATGGCTACACCTTC.

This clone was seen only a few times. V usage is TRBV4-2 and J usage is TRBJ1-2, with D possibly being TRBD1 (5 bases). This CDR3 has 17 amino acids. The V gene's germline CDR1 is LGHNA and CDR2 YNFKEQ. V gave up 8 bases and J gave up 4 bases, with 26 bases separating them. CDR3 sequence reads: CASRKSLGEVRGYGYTF. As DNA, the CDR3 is TGTGCCAGCCGGAAAAGCCTGGGGGAGGTTAGGGGCTATGGCTACACCTTC.

The CDR3 is CATPHQGGTGGWLNTEAFF. CDR3 sequence (DNA): TGTGCCACCCCCCATCAGGGCGGGACAGGGGGCTGGCTGAACACTGAAGCTTTCTTT. This chain joins TRBV13 and TRBJ1-1; 12 bases are shared with TRBD1. This CDR3 has 19 amino acids. The V gene end was trimmed by 10 bases and the J gene end by 0 bases; junction bases not matched to a gene: 18. CDR1 PRHDT and CDR2 FYEKMQ come from the germline V gene (reference sequence). The whole variable domain, remainder taken from reference TRBV13 and TRBJ1-1, is AAGVIQSPRHLIKEKRETATLKCYPIPRHDTVYWYQQGPGQDPQFLISFYEKMQSDKGSIPDRFSAQQFSDYHSELNMSSLELGDSALYFCATPHQGGTGGWLNTEAFFGQGTRLTVV.

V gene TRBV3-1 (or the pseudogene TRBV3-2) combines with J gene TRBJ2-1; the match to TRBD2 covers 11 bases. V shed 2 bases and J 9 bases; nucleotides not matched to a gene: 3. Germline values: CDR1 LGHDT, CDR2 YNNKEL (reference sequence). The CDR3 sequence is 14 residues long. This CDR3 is CASSQLAGGSEQFF. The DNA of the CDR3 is TGTGCCAGCAGCCAACTAGCGGGGGGCAGTGAGCAGTTCTTC.

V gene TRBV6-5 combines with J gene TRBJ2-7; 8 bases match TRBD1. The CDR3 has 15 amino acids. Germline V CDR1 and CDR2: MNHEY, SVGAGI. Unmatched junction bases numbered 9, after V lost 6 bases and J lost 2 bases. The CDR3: CASSQGQGATYEQYF. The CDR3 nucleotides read TGTGCCAGCAGCCAAGGACAGGGAGCAACCTACGAGCAGTACTTC.

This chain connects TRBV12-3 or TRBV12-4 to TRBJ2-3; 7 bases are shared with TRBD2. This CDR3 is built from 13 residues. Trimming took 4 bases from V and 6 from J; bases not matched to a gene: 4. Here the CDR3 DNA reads TGTGCCAGCAGTTGGACGGGGGGTGATACGCAGTATTTT. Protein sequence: CASSWTGGDTQYF.

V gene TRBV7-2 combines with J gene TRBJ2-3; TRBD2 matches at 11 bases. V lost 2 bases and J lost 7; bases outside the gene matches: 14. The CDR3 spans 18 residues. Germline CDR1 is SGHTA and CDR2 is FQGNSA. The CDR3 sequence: CASSLRGPLAGATYTQYF. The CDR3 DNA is TGTGCCAGCAGCTTAAGGGGCCCACTAGCGGGGGCAACATATACGCAGTATTTT.

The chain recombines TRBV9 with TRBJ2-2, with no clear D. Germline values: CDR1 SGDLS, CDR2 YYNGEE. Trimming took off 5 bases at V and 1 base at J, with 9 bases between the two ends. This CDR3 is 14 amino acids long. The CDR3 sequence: CASSFSRNTGELFF. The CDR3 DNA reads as TGTGCCAGCAGTTTCTCCAGGAACACCGGGGAGCTGTTTTTT.

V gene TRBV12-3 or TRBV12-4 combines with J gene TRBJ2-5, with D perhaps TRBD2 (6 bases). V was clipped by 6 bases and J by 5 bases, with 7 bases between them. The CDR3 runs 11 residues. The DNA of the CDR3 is TGTGCCAGCAGCCGGGGGGAGACCCAGTACTTC. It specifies CASSRGETQYF.

The CDR3 loop is CASSLGWTGGYTF. The CDR3 DNA reads as TGTGCCAGCAGCTTAGGCTGGACGGGGGGCTACACCTTC. The genes are TRBV7-2 and TRBJ1-2, with D unresolved. The germline V gene encodes CDR1 SGHTA and CDR2 FQGNSA. The V gene lost 1 base and the J gene lost 8 bases, with 11 bases spanning the gap. This CDR3 is 13 amino acids long.